Here is one T cell receptor beta chain with its context. Its antigen is not identified. Amplification of TCR beta CDR3 regions was performed using RNA transcripts as template. An initial round of RT-PCR targeting the TCR CDR3 relied on the HTBI primer set. One entry per CDR3 protein, called by TCRdb with MiXCR from the multiplex PCR reads. The sample has about 840,000 distinct CDR3 sequences; 38% are singletons. The data stem from a study of T cells in Graves' hyperthyroidism and ophthalmopathy. General study findings and limits: Separating ophthalmopathy from stable hyperthyroidism was achieved by a 13 V-J model. Blood also carried most thyroid clonotypes expanded above 0.001.

The sample comprised blood. This TCR derives from a man aged 18 to 29 with Graves' hyperthyroidism.

CDR3 nucleotide sequence: TGTGCCAGCAAGAAGCTCGGCTCTAACTATGGCTACACCTTC. This translates into CASKKLGSNYGYTF. The chain joins TRBV3-1 to TRBJ1-2; D gene unclear. Germline V lookup: CDR1 LGHDT, CDR2 YNNKEL (reference sequence). V lost 7 bases and J 0 bases, leaving 12 bases between the germline ends. This CDR3 comprises 14 residues.